A single sample gave rise to the 21 T cell receptor beta chains below, sequenced in a study of cytomegalovirus exposure and HLA in healthy donors. The PCR made use of 60 Vbeta and 13 Jbeta primers. Using immunoSEQ multiplex PCR, the repertoire was profiled, and TCRdb retains in-frame clones only, with some absent. This table has 95,000 to 150,000 clones, about 73% appearing once. Sequencing was performed on PBMCs. The origin of the receptors is a woman in her 40s in good health and CMV-seropositive.

The chain has TRBV4-1 and TRBJ2-7; 9 bases agree with TRBD1. Germline CDR1 is MGHRA and CDR2 is YSYEKL. There are 17 residues in the CDR3. The V and J ends lost 0 bases and 4 bases, in that order; junction bases with no gene match: 10. The DNA of the CDR3 is TGCGCCAGCAGCCAAGATCCGCCGGGACAGGGTTCGTACGAGCAGTACTTC. It translates to CASSQDPPGQGSYEQYF.

The chain recombines TRBV6-6 with TRBJ1-1; no firm D call. Germline loops: CDR1 MNHNY, CDR2 SVGAGI (reference sequence). V lost 0 bases to trimming and J lost 8 bases, with 16 bases between them. The CDR3 loop spans 15 amino acids. The CDR3 sequence is CASSYSHAPPGEAFF. For the CDR3, the DNA is TGTGCCAGCAGTTACTCGCACGCGCCCCCGGGAGAAGCTTTCTTT.

In DNA, the CDR3 is TGTGCCAGCAGCTTACAGGGGGCCGGGTCACCCCTCCACTTT. Residues: CASSLQGAGSPLHF. The V call is TRBV7-2, the J call TRBJ1-6; TRBD1 matches 8 bases. Trimming at V came to 2 bases and at J to 10 bases, leaving 4 bases not matched to a gene. The CDR3 runs to 14 residues. Germline V gene sequence: CDR1 SGHTA, CDR2 FQGNSA. Based on the CDR3 plus reference TRBV7-2 and TRBJ1-6, the full variable domain is GAGVSQSPSNKVTEKGKDVELRCDPISGHTALYWYRQSLGQGLEFLIYFQGNSAPDKSGLPSDRFSAERTGGSVSTLTIQRTQQEDSAVYLCASSLQGAGSPLHFGNGTRLTVT.

The chain employs TRBV19 and TRBJ2-7; 7 bases are a match to TRBD1. The germline V gene encodes CDR1 LNHDA and CDR2 SQIVND (reference sequence). This CDR3 comprises 13 residues. V trimming: 4 bases; J trimming: 7 bases; junction bases outside the gene matches: 7. Here the CDR3 reads CASSRGTVWEQYF. The DNA of the CDR3 is TGTGCCAGTAGTAGAGGGACAGTGTGGGAGCAGTACTTC.

The rearrangement uses TRBV25-1 and TRBJ2-2; tentative D call: TRBD1 (6 bases). Germline V gene lookup returns CDR1 MGHDK and CDR2 SYGVNS. The V gene lost 6 bases and the J gene lost 3 bases, with 14 bases spanning the gap. CDR3 length: 15 residues. The CDR3, as DNA: TGTGCCAGCAGAAAACAGGGACCTTACACCGGGGAGCTGTTTTTT. Its protein product is CASRKQGPYTGELFF.

This rearrangement joins TRBV2 to TRBJ2-7; D gene unclear. V lost 6 bases and J lost 9, with 9 bases in between. This CDR3 has 10 amino acids. CDR1 is SNHLY and CDR2 is FYNNEI in the germline V gene. The CDR3 nucleotides read TGTGCCAGCAGGGAGCTGGCGCAGTACTTC. Translating gives CASRELAQYF.

The chain couples TRBV2 to TRBJ1-2, with TRBD1 matching over 7 bases. The length of the CDR3 is 15 residues. Germline V gene lookup returns CDR1 SNHLY and CDR2 FYNNEI. V was pared by 4 bases and J by 1 base, with 6 bases of the junction left unmatched. CDR3 coding DNA: TGTGCCAGCAGTGCTATCCGGGACAGTAACTATGGCTACACCTTC. Its protein is CASSAIRDSNYGYTF.

The V and J genes are TRBV29-1 and TRBJ1-2; D possibly corresponds to TRBD1 (5 bases). V dropped 5 bases and J dropped 2 bases, with 12 bases sitting between them. The CDR3 has 13 residues. The germline CDR1 and CDR2 sequences are SQVTM and ANQGSEA. CDR3 residues: CSVWGGENYGYTF. The CDR3 DNA is TGCAGCGTTTGGGGAGGGGAAAACTATGGCTACACCTTC.

This clone occurred a few times. The gene calls are TRBV9 and TRBJ2-1; maybe TRBD1 (6 bases). V dropped 4 bases and J dropped 6 bases, with 11 bases sitting between them. CDR3 length: 13 residues. Germline loops: CDR1 SGDLS, CDR2 YYNGEE. This CDR3 reads CASSRDTRNEQFF. In nucleotides, the CDR3 is TGTGCCAGCAGCCGGGACACCCGCAATGAGCAGTTCTTC.

The chain recombines TRBV7-8 with TRBJ2-3, with TRBD2 as a possible D gene (5 bases). This CDR3 comprises 16 residues. The germline V and J ends were trimmed by 3 bases and 4 bases, with 17 bases remaining between them. The V gene's germline CDR1 is SGHVS and CDR2 FQNEAQ. The CDR3 nucleotides are TGTGCCAGCAGCTTCGGACTGAGGGAATGGTCAGATACGCAGTATTTT. This encodes CASSFGLREWSDTQYF.

V usage is TRBV14 and J usage is TRBJ1-1, with 9 bases matching TRBD1. Germline V gene lookup returns CDR1 SGHDN and CDR2 FVKESK. V was pared by 0 bases and J by 11 bases, with 7 bases of the junction left unmatched. This CDR3 is 14 amino acids long. The CDR3: CASSQESGTGTAFF. The CDR3 DNA is TGTGCCAGCAGCCAAGAATCCGGGACAGGGACCGCTTTCTTT. Drawing the rest from reference TRBV14 and TRBJ1-1, the complete variable domain is EAGVTQFPSHSVIEKGQTVTLRCDPISGHDNLYWYRRVMGKEIKFLLHFVKESKQDESGMPNNRFLAERTGGTYSTLKVQPAELEDSGVYFCASSQESGTGTAFFGQGTRLTVV.

The table lists this clone with a count of one. The chain carries TRBV4-1 and TRBJ2-2; weak D call: TRBD2 (6 bases). Trimming cost V 3 bases and J 3 bases, with 14 bases left between them. Germline V gives CDR1 MGHRA, CDR2 YSYEKL. The CDR3 is made up of 16 amino acids. The CDR3 bases are TGCGCCAGCAGCCAGGGCCGCGGGGCCGACACCGGGGAGCTGTTTTTT. Translation: CASSQGRGADTGELFF.

Worth noting for this clone: Without the conserved terminal phenylalanine or tryptophan, this CDR3 likely stems from a read error. The V gene is TRBV25-1, the J gene TRBJ2-2; D is uncertain. The CDR3 totals 14 residues. Deletions cut 1 base from V and 1 base from J, with 4 bases between. Germline assignment: CDR1 MGHDK and CDR2 SYGVNS. The chain's CDR3 is CASSEFLNTGELFV. The CDR3 nucleotides read TGTGCCAGCAGTGAATTCCTGAACACCGGGGAGCTGTTTGTT.

DNA for the CDR3: TGCGCCAGCAGCCAAGTGGGAGAGGGAGTAGAGACCCAGTACTTC. Translating it yields CASSQVGEGVETQYF. This chain connects TRBV4-1 to TRBJ2-5; tentative D call: TRBD2 (5 bases). Per germline, CDR1 MGHRA and CDR2 YSYEKL. V was pared by 1 base and J by 4 bases, with 13 bases between. The CDR3 sequence is 15 residues long.

The V gene is TRBV4-3, the J gene TRBJ2-1; 15 bases line up with TRBD2. This CDR3 is built from 20 residues. Germline trimming cut 2 bases from V and 4 bases from J; bases unmatched to any gene: 12. In germline, CDR1 is LGHNA, CDR2 YSLEER. CDR3 amino acids: CASSQHHPGLAGGRYNEQFF. The CDR3 DNA sequence: TGCGCCAGCAGCCAACATCACCCAGGACTAGCGGGGGGGAGGTACAATGAGCAGTTCTTC.

This chain connects TRBV11-2 to TRBJ2-7, with D unclear. CDR1 and CDR2 (germline): SGHAT, FQNNGV. Trimming left V 5 bases short and J 0 bases short, with 14 bases between. The CDR3 has 15 amino acids. The CDR3 reads CASSPLRSRSYEQYF. The CDR3 bases are TGTGCCAGCAGCCCCTTACGGAGCCGCTCCTACGAGCAGTACTTC. Drawing the rest from reference TRBV11-2 and TRBJ2-7, the complete variable domain is EAGVAQSPRYKIIEKRQSVAFWCNPISGHATLYWYQQILGQGPKLLIQFQNNGVVDDSQLPKDRFSAERLKGVDSTLKIQPAKLEDSAVYLCASSPLRSRSYEQYFGPGTRLTVT.

The chain joins TRBV7-9 to TRBJ2-5, with 12 bases lining up with TRBD2. CDR3 length: 14 amino acids. V lost 7 bases to trimming and J lost 4 bases; unmatched junction nucleotides: 4. The germline V gene has CDR1 SEHNR and CDR2 FQNEAQ (reference sequence). The CDR3 region has the DNA TGTGCCAGCAAAGGGACTAGCGGGTCAGAGACCCAGTACTTC. Residues: CASKGTSGSETQYF.

V usage is TRBV7-2 and J usage is TRBJ1-2, with D possibly being TRBD1 (5 bases). The CDR3 totals 13 residues. Germline lookup yields CDR1 SGHTA and CDR2 FQGNSA. V lost 5 bases and J 8 bases, leaving 15 bases between the germline ends. CDR3 region: CASSQRGTGGYTF. CDR3 nucleotides: TGTGCCAGCAGCCAGCGGGGGACCGGAGGCTACACCTTC.

This clone was counted a few times. The genes are TRBV6-5 and TRBJ1-1, with D perhaps TRBD1 (5 bases). The V end was cut by 1 base, the J end by 1 base, with 7 bases between. CDR1 is MNHEY and CDR2 is SVGAGI in the germline V gene. The CDR3 loop spans 14 amino acids. CDR3 in DNA: TGTGCCAGCAGTTACTACCAGGGGAACACTGAAGCTTTCTTT. Its protein is CASSYYQGNTEAFF.

The chain combines TRBV7-3 with TRBJ1-1; D gene unclear. Germline CDR1 and CDR2: SGHTA and FQGTGA. Trimming stripped 1 base from V and 5 bases from J, with 8 bases between. This CDR3 spans 13 amino acids. This CDR3 reads CASSLIQQTEAFF. CDR3 sequence (DNA): TGTGCCAGCAGCTTAATACAGCAGACTGAAGCTTTCTTT.

The chain links TRBV5-1 to TRBJ2-7; D is ambiguous. Germline-derived CDR1 and CDR2 are SGHRS and YFSETQ. This CDR3 is built from 13 residues. V lost 0 bases to trimming and J lost 3 bases, with 7 bases between them. The CDR3 region has the DNA TGCGCCAGCAGCTTGGGACACAACTACGAGCAGTACTTC. Protein product: CASSLGHNYEQYF. The full variable domain, completed using reference TRBV5-1 and TRBJ2-7, is KAGVTQTPRYLIKTRGQQVTLSCSPISGHRSVSWYQQTPGQGLQFLFEYFSETQRNKGNFPGRFSGRQFSNSRSEMNVSTLELGDSALYLCASSLGHNYEQYFGPGTRLTVT.